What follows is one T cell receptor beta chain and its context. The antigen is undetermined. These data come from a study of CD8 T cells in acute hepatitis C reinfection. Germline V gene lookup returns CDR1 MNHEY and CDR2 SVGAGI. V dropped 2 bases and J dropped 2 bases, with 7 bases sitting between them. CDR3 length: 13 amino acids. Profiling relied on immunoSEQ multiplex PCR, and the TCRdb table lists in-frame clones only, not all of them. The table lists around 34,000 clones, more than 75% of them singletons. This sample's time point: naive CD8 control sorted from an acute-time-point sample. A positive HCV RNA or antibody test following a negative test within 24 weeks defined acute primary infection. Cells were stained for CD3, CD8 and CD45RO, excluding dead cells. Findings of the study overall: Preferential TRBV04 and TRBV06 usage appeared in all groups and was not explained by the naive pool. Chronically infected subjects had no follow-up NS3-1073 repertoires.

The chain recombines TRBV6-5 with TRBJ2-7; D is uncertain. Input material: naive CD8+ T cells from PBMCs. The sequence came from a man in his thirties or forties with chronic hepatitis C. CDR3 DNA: TGTGCCAGCAGTTACGGGGTTACCTACGAGCAGTACTTC. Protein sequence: CASSYGVTYEQYF.